This entry lists 28 T cell receptor beta chains sequenced from one sample in a study of PD-1 blockade in classical Hodgkin lymphoma. Assay: immunoSEQ multiplex PCR; the TCRdb copy retains only in-frame clones and omits some. Here the sample spans about 40,000 clones, 75% to 90% being singletons. Each of the patients experienced relapse following autologous stem cell transplantation, and their brentuximab vedotin exposure differed. The source was peripheral blood mononuclear cells (PBMCs), collected at baseline. These receptors all come from a human donor with classical Hodgkin lymphoma.

V gene TRBV18 combines with J gene TRBJ1-1; the D is unclear. The CDR3 spans 13 residues. Germline values: CDR1 KGHSH, CDR2 LQKENI. With 2 bases removed from V and 3 bases from J, the gap between germline ends came to 7 bases. This chain's CDR3 is CASSPWPDTEAFF. DNA of the CDR3: TGTGCCAGCTCACCATGGCCAGACACTGAAGCTTTCTTT.

The chain joins TRBV7-3 to TRBJ2-2; no clear D gene. Germline CDR1 and CDR2: SGHTA and FQGTGA. This CDR3 region has 13 residues. Trimming stripped 5 bases from V and 6 bases from J, with 10 bases between. In nucleotides, the CDR3 is TGTGCCAGCAGCCGTGCCGGGTCCGGGGAGCTGTTTTTT. It is translated as CASSRAGSGELFF.

V gene TRBV9 combines with J gene TRBJ2-5; no definite D call. Trimming removed 0 bases at V and 2 bases at J, with 11 bases between. The CDR3 runs to 15 residues. Germline V gives CDR1 SGDLS, CDR2 YYNGEE. The CDR3 DNA follows: TGTGCCAGCAGCGTAGGGTCCCGTTTACAAGAGACCCAGTACTTC. Translated, it gives CASSVGSRLQETQYF.

The chain has TRBV2 and TRBJ2-5; TRBD2 agrees at 7 bases. The V gene end was trimmed by 7 bases and the J gene end by 1 base; junction bases not matched to a gene: 3. CDR3 length: 13 amino acids. The V gene's germline CDR1 is SNHLY and CDR2 FYNNEI. The CDR3 DNA sequence: TGTGCCAGCATACTAGCGATCCAAGAGACCCAGTACTTC. Translating gives CASILAIQETQYF.

This rearrangement joins TRBV6-1 to TRBJ2-3; 10 bases map to TRBD2. The CDR3 spans 15 residues. V shed 6 bases and J 4 bases; nucleotides not matched to a gene: 7. The germline V gene has CDR1 MNHNS and CDR2 SASEGT. The chain's CDR3 is CASSLLAGGSDTQYF. The CDR3 DNA follows: TGTGCCAGCAGCCTATTAGCGGGGGGTTCAGATACGCAGTATTTT.

J is TRBJ2-6 and V is TRBV4-1, with D possibly TRBD1 on 6 matching bases. Trimming removed 6 bases at V and 0 bases at J, with 15 bases between. Germline CDR1 is MGHRA and CDR2 is YSYEKL. The CDR3 has 17 residues. The CDR3 DNA is TGCGCCAGCAGGGAAATAGGGGGAAACTCTGGGGCCAACGTCCTGACTTTC. It is translated as CASREIGGNSGANVLTF.

This clone was found once. This chain uses TRBV7-9 with TRBJ2-7; 9 bases fit TRBD1. The CDR3 is 15 residues long. Germline V gene sequence: CDR1 SEHNR, CDR2 FQNEAQ (reference sequence). V lost 5 bases and J lost 4; bases outside the gene matches: 9. The CDR3 DNA reads as TGTGCCAGCAGCCAGGGGGGGACAGGGTCGTACGAGCAGTACTTC. It yields the protein CASSQGGTGSYEQYF.

The CDR3, as DNA: TGTGCCAGCAGCGACGGACGCGGAACACCCTCCTACAATGAGCAGTTCTTC. Protein sequence: CASSDGRGTPSYNEQFF. The chain carries TRBV9 and TRBJ2-1; unclear D gene. Trimming removed 3 bases from V and 0 bases from J, with 16 bases in between. This CDR3 comprises 17 residues. Germline V CDR1 and CDR2: SGDLS, YYNGEE.

The chain carries TRBV7-2 and TRBJ2-2, with a weak D call TRBD2 (5 bases). Germline CDR1 and CDR2: SGHTA and FQGNSA. V was pared by 2 bases and J by 1 base, with 11 bases between. The CDR3 is 16 amino acids. This CDR3 reads CASSLLRAGNTGELFF. The CDR3 DNA sequence: TGTGCCAGCAGCTTACTGAGGGCTGGGAACACCGGGGAGCTGTTTTTT.

This clone came up once. This sequence joins TRBV30 and TRBJ2-2; 8 bases map to TRBD2. Unmatched junction bases numbered 14, after V lost 8 bases and J lost 6 bases. This CDR3 has 15 amino acids. Germline V CDR1 and CDR2: GTSNPN, SVGIG (reference sequence). CDR3 sequence (DNA): TGTGCCGTTCACGCGGGGGGAGGTTGGGCCGGGGAGCTGTTTTTT. Translation gives CAVHAGGGWAGELFF.

The chain links TRBV5-6 to TRBJ2-7; TRBD2 might be the D (6 bases). The CDR3 loop spans 15 amino acids. The germline V and J ends were trimmed by 0 bases and 1 base, with 11 bases remaining between them. CDR1 and CDR2 from the germline V gene are SGHDT and YYEEEE. Here the CDR3 reads CASSLEPTRSYEQYF. The CDR3 DNA is TGTGCCAGCAGCTTGGAGCCGACTAGATCCTACGAGCAGTACTTC.

This CDR3 reads CASSLSLQGSYGYTF. Written as DNA, the CDR3 is TGTGCCAGCAGTTTATCCCTACAGGGAAGCTATGGCTACACCTTC. The V gene is TRBV27, the J gene TRBJ1-2; D may be TRBD1 (6 bases). Trimming took 0 bases from V and 4 from J, leaving 12 bases between them. The length of the CDR3 is 15 residues. Per the germline V gene, CDR1 is MNHEY and CDR2 is SMNVEV (reference sequence).

A single count supports this clone. This rearrangement joins TRBV4-1 to TRBJ2-6; TRBD1 agrees at 9 bases. The CDR3 runs to 21 residues. Trimming took 0 bases from V and 0 from J; bases not matched to a gene: 12. Germline-derived CDR1 and CDR2 are MGHRA and YSYEKL. Here the CDR3 DNA reads TGCGCCAGCAGCCAAGACCCCACCGGGACAGGGATTTACTCTGGGGCCAACGTCCTGACTTTC. This translates into CASSQDPTGTGIYSGANVLTF.

This clone has only one observation. V gene TRBV6-5 combines with J gene TRBJ2-1; D is ambiguous. Germline CDR1 and CDR2: MNHEY and SVGAGI. V dropped 2 bases and J dropped 2 bases, with 10 bases sitting between them. This CDR3 has 15 residues. Written as DNA, the CDR3 is TGTGCCAGCAGTTACGGGGAACTAACCTACAATGAGCAGTTCTTC. The encoded protein is CASSYGELTYNEQFF.

This clone was detected only once. In DNA, the CDR3 is TGTGCCAGCAGCTTAAGTGGGAACACTGAAGCTTTCTTT. Protein sequence: CASSLSGNTEAFF. The V gene is TRBV7-3, the J gene TRBJ1-1, with D unclear. This CDR3 is 13 amino acids long. The germline V gene encodes CDR1 SGHTA and CDR2 FQGTGA. V was shortened by 1 base and J by 1 base, with 4 bases between the two germline ends.

The gene calls are TRBV5-1 and TRBJ2-5; D uncertain. Germline CDR1 reads SGHRS; CDR2 reads YFSETQ. The CDR3 loop spans 15 amino acids. V lost 4 bases and J lost 2, with 15 bases in between. CDR3 nucleotides: TGCGCCAGCAGCGGGGTACGTTCAGCTCAAGAGACCCAGTACTTC. It codes for CASSGVRSAQETQYF. Full variable domain (remainder filled in from reference TRBV5-1 and TRBJ2-5): KAGVTQTPRYLIKTRGQQVTLSCSPISGHRSVSWYQQTPGQGLQFLFEYFSETQRNKGNFPGRFSGRQFSNSRSEMNVSTLELGDSALYLCASSGVRSAQETQYFGPGTRLLVL.

The chain couples TRBV18 to TRBJ2-5; D is undetermined. Germline V gene sequence: CDR1 KGHSH, CDR2 LQKENI. CDR3 length: 14 residues. V was pared by 3 bases and J by 1 base, with 9 bases between. CDR3 DNA sequence: TGTGCCAGCTCACCCTTTGACGCCCAAGAGACCCAGTACTTC. Protein sequence: CASSPFDAQETQYF.

This clone was seen a single time. The CDR3 DNA is TGTGCCAGCAGCTTACGGGGACCGCGCTCCAATCAGCCCCAGCATTTT. This encodes CASSLRGPRSNQPQHF. This sequence joins TRBV7-2 and TRBJ1-5, with D possibly being TRBD1 (5 bases). Trimming removed 2 bases at V and 3 bases at J, with 14 bases between. The CDR3 length is 16 residues. The germline V gene has CDR1 SGHTA and CDR2 FQGNSA.

The chain couples TRBV6-5 to TRBJ1-3, with D possibly TRBD1 on 6 matching bases. This CDR3 has 16 amino acids. Germline-derived CDR1 and CDR2 are MNHEY and SVGAGI. With 0 bases removed from V and 5 bases from J, the gap between germline ends came to 14 bases. The DNA of the CDR3 is TGTGCCAGCAGTTACTCGATAGGGGACACCAGAAACACCATATATTTT. It encodes CASSYSIGDTRNTIYF.

This rearrangement joins TRBV7-2 to TRBJ2-5, with TRBD2 identical over 11 bases. Trimming at V came to 6 bases and at J to 2 bases, leaving 2 bases not matched to a gene. Germline V gives CDR1 SGHTA, CDR2 FQGNSA. The CDR3 has 14 amino acids. The CDR3 nucleotides are TGTGCCAGCAGAGTAGCGGGGGGGCAAGAGACCCAGTACTTC. Translation: CASRVAGGQETQYF.

The rearrangement joins TRBV10-3 to TRBJ1-1, with a tentative D call TRBD1 (5 bases). The CDR3 runs 14 residues. V lost 3 bases to trimming and J lost 5 bases, with 13 bases between them. The germline V gene has CDR1 ENHRY and CDR2 SYGVKD. The CDR3 loop is CAISDGTGYTEAFF. CDR3 coding DNA: TGTGCCATCAGTGACGGTACAGGCTATACTGAAGCTTTCTTT.

The rearrangement links TRBV7-3 to TRBJ1-2; possibly TRBD1 for D (5 bases). The germline V gene has CDR1 SGHTA and CDR2 FQGTGA. Trimming pared 1 base from V and 10 bases from J, leaving 13 bases between. The CDR3 is 13 residues long. CDR3 sequence reads: CASSLIPGPHYTF. The CDR3 region has the DNA TGTGCCAGCAGCTTAATTCCGGGACCCCACTACACCTTC.

The CDR3 loop reads CASGSGAFSYEQYF. The CDR3 DNA sequence: TGTGCCAGCGGTTCGGGAGCCTTCTCCTACGAGCAGTACTTC. V is TRBV9 and J is TRBJ2-7, with D possibly matching TRBD2 (6 bases). Germline values: CDR1 SGDLS, CDR2 YYNGEE. The CDR3 is made up of 14 amino acids. V gave up 7 bases and J gave up 0 bases, with 14 bases separating them.

The genes are TRBV5-4 and TRBJ1-3, with no clear D. Deletions cut 0 bases from V and 2 bases from J, with 0 bases between. The length of the CDR3 is 12 residues. Germline V CDR1 and CDR2: SGHNT, YYREEE (reference sequence). CDR3 protein: CASSLAGNTIYF. For the CDR3, the DNA is TGTGCCAGCAGCTTGGCTGGAAACACCATATATTTT.

V usage is TRBV5-6 and J usage is TRBJ2-7, with a weak D call TRBD1 (6 bases). CDR1 is SGHDT and CDR2 is YYEEEE in the germline V gene. This CDR3 has 13 residues. The V end lost 4 bases, the J end lost 2 bases, and 10 bases lay between the germline ends. This CDR3 is CASSPGTTYEQYF. The CDR3 DNA sequence: TGTGCCAGCAGCCCCGGGACAACCTACGAGCAGTACTTC. The whole variable domain, filled in from reference TRBV5-6 and TRBJ2-7, reads DAGVTQSPTHLIKTRGQQVTLRCSPKSGHDTVSWYQQALGQGPQFIFQYYEEEERQRGNFPDRFSGHQFPNYSSELNVNALLLGDSALYLCASSPGTTYEQYFGPGTRLTVT.

The rearrangement joins TRBV19 to TRBJ1-2, with 7 bases matching TRBD1. CDR3 size: 12 residues. V lost 9 bases, J lost 2 bases, and 3 bases stayed unmatched. CDR1 and CDR2 (germline): LNHDA, SQIVND (reference sequence). CDR3 amino acids: CASRDSNYGYTF. CDR3 in DNA: TGTGCCAGCCGGGACAGCAACTATGGCTACACCTTC. The full variable domain, rest sourced from reference TRBV19 and TRBJ1-2, is DGGITQSPKYLFRKEGQNVTLSCEQNLNHDAMYWYRQDPGQGLRLIYYSQIVNDFQKGDIAEGYSVSREKKESFPLTVTSAQKNPTAFYLCASRDSNYGYTFGSGTRLTVV.

The V call is TRBV11-2, the J call TRBJ2-1; D is perhaps TRBD2 (7 bases). The CDR3 is 12 residues long. V was pared by 5 bases and J by 9 bases, with 11 bases between. Germline V CDR1 and CDR2: SGHAT, FQNNGV. CDR3 sequence: CASSPGGLEQFF. CDR3 sequence (DNA): TGTGCCAGCAGCCCCGGGGGGCTTGAGCAGTTCTTC.

V gene TRBV19 combines with J gene TRBJ2-5; no firm D call. V lost 6 bases and J 1 base, leaving 12 bases between the germline ends. CDR3 size: 14 residues. CDR1 is LNHDA, CDR2 SQIVND, per germline (reference sequence). Here the CDR3 reads CASRKESFQETQYF. In DNA, the CDR3 is TGTGCCAGTAGGAAGGAGAGCTTCCAAGAGACCCAGTACTTC.